This T cell receptor beta chain was found in a study of OX40 agonist ivuxolimab in advanced cancers. Looked up from germline, CDR1 is SGHVS and CDR2 is FQNEAQ. The CDR3 has 15 residues. A remark on this clone: A read error may produce the germline difference seen at one junction end.

Sequencing used immunoSEQ multiplex PCR; TCRdb keeps in-frame clones, though not all of them. The table includes tens of thousands of clones, roughly 93% detected once. The specimen was CD4+ or CD8+ T cells sorted from blood, collected in a trial of the OX40 agonist ivuxolimab. The rearrangement uses TRBV7-8 and TRBJ2-1; weak D call: TRBD2 (7 bases). This receptor was obtained from an adult with an advanced solid tumor such as melanoma, head and neck, liver or kidney cancer. The CDR3: CASSSRGGGYDEQFF. The CDR3 DNA sequence: TGTGCCAGCAGCAGTCGTGGGGGGGGCTACGATGAGCAGTTCTTC.